Presented here are 9 T cell receptor beta chains from one specimen sequenced in a study of OX40 agonist ivuxolimab in advanced cancers. Clones were read by immunoSEQ multiplex PCR, and TCRdb kept only the in-frame ones, dropping some. The sample shows tens of thousands of clones, around nine tenths of them seen only once. Sequencing was performed on CD4+ or CD8+ T cells sorted from blood, taken in a trial of the OX40 agonist ivuxolimab. All receptors come from an adult with an advanced solid tumor such as melanoma, head and neck, liver or kidney cancer.

This clone was counted once. The chain uses TRBV18 and TRBJ2-7; 8 bases match TRBD1. CDR3 size: 15 residues. CDR1 and CDR2 from the germline V gene are KGHSH and LQKENI. With V trimmed by 6 bases and J by 5 bases, 12 bases remained unmatched. The CDR3 region has the DNA TGTGCCAGCTCGCCTCAAAGGACAGGGCAACACGAGCAGTACTTC. As protein: CASSPQRTGQHEQYF.

The rearrangement links TRBV6-5 to TRBJ1-1, with 7 bases fitting TRBD1. This CDR3 has 13 residues. Germline-derived CDR1 and CDR2 are MNHEY and SVGAGI. Unmatched junction bases numbered 6, after V lost 7 bases and J lost 4 bases. The CDR3 bases are TGTGCCAGCATTCTACAGGGGTCCACTGAAGCTTTCTTT. Residues: CASILQGSTEAFF.

The V and J genes are TRBV7-6 and TRBJ2-3; 9 positions agree with TRBD2. The CDR3 runs to 14 residues. From germline, CDR1 is SGHVS and CDR2 FNYEAQ. Trimming removed 5 bases from V and 6 bases from J; junction bases left unmatched: 6. The CDR3 reads CASSLREGRDTQYF. Here the CDR3 DNA reads TGTGCCAGCAGCCTGCGGGAGGGGAGGGATACGCAGTATTTT.

The rearrangement joins TRBV7-9 to TRBJ2-3; perhaps TRBD1 as D (5 bases). Trimming cost V 7 bases and J 4 bases, with 18 bases left between them. The V gene's germline CDR1 is SEHNR and CDR2 FQNEAQ (reference sequence). This CDR3 spans 15 amino acids. This CDR3 is CASTSLRANADTQYF. The CDR3 nucleotides read TGTGCCAGCACCTCACTCAGGGCCAATGCAGATACGCAGTATTTT.

Regarding this clone: Germline is not matched at one junction end, which may reflect a read error. The CDR3 coding sequence is TGTGCTAGCAGCTTAGGTTCCGGACTAGCGAAGGATACGCAGTATTTT. The encoded protein is CASSLGSGLAKDTQYF. The chain carries TRBV7-7 and TRBJ2-3, with 9 bases fitting TRBD2. CDR1 and CDR2 from the germline V gene are SSHAT and FNYEAQ (reference sequence). The CDR3 is made up of 16 amino acids.

The chain couples TRBV9 to TRBJ2-5; the match to TRBD2 covers 10 bases. V dropped 1 base and J dropped 3; count of bases not matched to a gene: 0. The CDR3 length is 14 residues. Germline V gene lookup returns CDR1 SGDLS and CDR2 YYNGEE. The CDR3 loop reads CASSVTSGKETQYF. As DNA, the CDR3 is TGTGCCAGCAGCGTAACTAGCGGGAAAGAGACCCAGTACTTC.

The J gene is TRBJ2-2, the V gene TRBV10-3; D gene uncertain. Germline loops: CDR1 ENHRY, CDR2 SYGVKD. CDR3 length: 12 residues. V was cut by 4 bases and J by 5 bases, with 5 bases left in between. The CDR3 sequence is CAISAVTGELFF. For the CDR3, the DNA is TGTGCCATCAGTGCAGTGACCGGGGAGCTGTTTTTT.

The gene calls are TRBV30 and TRBJ1-2; D is ambiguous. V gave up 7 bases and J gave up 0 bases, with 12 bases separating them. Germline V gene data show CDR1 as GTSNPN and CDR2 as SVGIG (reference sequence). This CDR3 comprises 13 residues. The CDR3 protein is CASREAANYGYTF. CDR3 in DNA: TGTGCCTCCCGGGAAGCAGCTAACTATGGCTACACCTTC.

The gene calls are TRBV6-6 and TRBJ2-7, with 8 bases matching TRBD2. J gave up 4 bases and V 4 bases, and 6 bases lay outside the gene matches. The CDR3 is 14 residues long. In germline, CDR1 is MNHNY, CDR2 SVGAGI (reference sequence). The CDR3 nucleotides read TGTGCCAGCAGTTTCAGCGGGAGATATTACGAGCAGTACTTC. Its protein is CASSFSGRYYEQYF.